These T cell receptor beta chains were read from a single sample in a study of neurological immune-mediated disorders. TCRdb re-called the 5' RACE reads through MiXCR, storing one row per CDR3 protein. The sample lists tens of thousands of distinct CDR3 sequences; approximately 10% were seen once. The sample was PBMCs. The receptors originated from a woman in her twenties or thirties with HTLV-1-associated myelopathy (HAM/TSP). Each CDR3 is given with its conserved first and last residue. The D gene is left open where the match is weak. Clone sizes are shown as how often the clone was seen (once, few, many) or a class if it is expanded.

many	TRBJ2-3	TRBV3-1	.	TGTGCCAGCAGCCAAGAACAGCCTTTCACAGATACGCAGTATTTT	CASSQEQPFTDTQYF
many	TRBJ2-7	TRBV12-3/TRBV12-4	.	TGTGCCAGCAGTCTCAGGGGCTCTATCGGCAACGAGCAGTACTTC	CASSLRGSIGNEQYF
many	TRBJ2-4	TRBV20-1	.	TGCAGTGCTAGGATGATGGACTCCCTAACCAAAAACATTCAGTACTTC	CSARMMDSLTKNIQYF
many	TRBJ2-7	TRBV10-2	.	TGCGCCAGCAGTGAAAGAGGGTCTGGGCAGTACTTC	CASSERGSGQYF
many	TRBJ2-3	TRBV7-2	TRBD2	TGTGCCAGCAGCTTATTAAGCGGGGGGGCGAGTATTATCTTTTTAGCAGATACGCAGTATTTT	CASSLLSGGASIIFLADTQYF
many	TRBJ2-7	TRBV20-1	TRBD1	TGCAGTGCGACCTCCGGGACAGGGTTGGGCGAGCAGTACTTC	CSATSGTGLGEQYF
many	TRBJ1-2	TRBV20-1	TRBD1	TGCAGTGCTACCCCTGGGACAGGCCTGAGGAGCACCTTC	CSATPGTGLRSTF
many	TRBJ1-1	TRBV6-1	.	TGTGCCAGCAGTGAATTGGGCAGGGGATCCGCTGAAGCTTTCTTT	CASSELGRGSAEAFF
many	TRBJ2-7	TRBV3-1	TRBD1	TGTGCCAGCAGCCAAGGGTGGGACAGGGGTGAGCAGTACTTC	CASSQGWDRGEQYF
many	TRBJ2-7	TRBV18	.	TGTGCCAGCTCACCACCGATTTCGGGGCCTCTACGAGGCGAGCAGTACTTC	CASSPPISGPLRGEQYF